This TCR beta chain was captured in a study of PD-1 blockade in classical Hodgkin lymphoma. General observations from the study: At baseline, newly diagnosed patients reportedly showed less TCR diversity than healthy donors.

TCRdb's table, derived via immunoSEQ multiplex PCR, lists solely in-frame clones and lacks some. The data contain tens of thousands of clones, 90% of them seen just once; the ten biggest clones take up about 0.41%. As concerns this clone: What it binds is unknown.

Time point: newly diagnosed, previously untreated cHL patient sample. It was by magnetic negative selection that CD4+ T cells were purified from thawed PBMCs. Comparison relied on PBMCs that came from newly diagnosed, untreated classical Hodgkin lymphoma. The sequence came from a human donor with classical Hodgkin lymphoma. Sequences were obtained from CD4+ T cells from blood.

In nucleotides, the CDR3 is TGTGCCTGGAGTCTAACTGGAAACACCATATATTTT. Translated: CAWSLTGNTIYF. The rearrangement links TRBV30 to TRBJ1-3; D uncertain. CDR1 is GTSNPN, CDR2 SVGIG, per germline (reference sequence). The CDR3 runs to 12 residues. Trimming stripped 2 bases from V and 2 bases from J, with 4 bases between. The full variable domain, in which reference TRBV30 and TRBJ1-3 provide the parts outside the CDR3, is SQTIHQWPATLVQPVGSPLSLECTVEGTSNPNLYWYRQAAGRGLQLLFYSVGIGQISSEVPQNLSASRPQDRQFILSSKKLLLSDSGFYLCAWSLTGNTIYFGEGSWLTVV.